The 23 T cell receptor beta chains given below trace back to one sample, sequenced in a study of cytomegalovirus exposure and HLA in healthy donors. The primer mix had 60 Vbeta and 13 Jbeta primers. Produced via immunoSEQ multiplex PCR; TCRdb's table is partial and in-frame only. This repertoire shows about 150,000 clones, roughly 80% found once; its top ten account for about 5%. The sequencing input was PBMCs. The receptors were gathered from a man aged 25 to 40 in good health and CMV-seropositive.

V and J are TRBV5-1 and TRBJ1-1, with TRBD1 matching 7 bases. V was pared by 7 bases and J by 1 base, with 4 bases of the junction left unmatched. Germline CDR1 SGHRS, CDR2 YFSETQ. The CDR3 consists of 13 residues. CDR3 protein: CASGRTGNTEAFF. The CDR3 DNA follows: TGCGCCAGCGGCAGGACAGGGAACACTGAAGCTTTCTTT. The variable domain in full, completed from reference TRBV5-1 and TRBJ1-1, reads KAGVTQTPRYLIKTRGQQVTLSCSPISGHRSVSWYQQTPGQGLQFLFEYFSETQRNKGNFPGRFSGRQFSNSRSEMNVSTLELGDSALYLCASGRTGNTEAFFGQGTRLTVV.

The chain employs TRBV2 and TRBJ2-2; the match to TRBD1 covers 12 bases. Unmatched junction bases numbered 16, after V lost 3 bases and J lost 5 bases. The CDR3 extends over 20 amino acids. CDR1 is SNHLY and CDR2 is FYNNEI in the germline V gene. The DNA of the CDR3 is TGTGCCAGCAGTGATTCAATTAGCCGGGACAGGGGGCGACGAACCGGGGAGCTGTTTTTT. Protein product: CASSDSISRDRGRRTGELFF. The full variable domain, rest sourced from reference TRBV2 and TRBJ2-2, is EPEVTQTPSHQVTQMGQEVILRCVPISNHLYFYWYRQILGQKVEFLVSFYNNEISEKSEIFDDQFSVERPDGSNFTLKIRSTKLEDSAMYFCASSDSISRDRGRRTGELFFGEGSRLTVL.

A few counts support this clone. Here the CDR3 DNA reads TGTGCCAGCAGTGAAGCGCGCATAGACGAGCAGTACTTC. Translated: CASSEARIDEQYF. The chain links TRBV2 to TRBJ2-7; D is ambiguous. Between the trimmed V and J ends, which lost 0 bases and 5 bases, there was a span of 8 bases. Germline lookup yields CDR1 SNHLY and CDR2 FYNNEI. This CDR3 is 13 amino acids long.

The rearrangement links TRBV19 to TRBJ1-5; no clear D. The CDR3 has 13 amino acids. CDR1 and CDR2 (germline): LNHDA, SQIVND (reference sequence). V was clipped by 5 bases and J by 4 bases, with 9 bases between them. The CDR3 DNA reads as TGTGCCAGTAGTGAGGCAGCTAATCAGCCCCAGCATTTT. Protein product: CASSEAANQPQHF.

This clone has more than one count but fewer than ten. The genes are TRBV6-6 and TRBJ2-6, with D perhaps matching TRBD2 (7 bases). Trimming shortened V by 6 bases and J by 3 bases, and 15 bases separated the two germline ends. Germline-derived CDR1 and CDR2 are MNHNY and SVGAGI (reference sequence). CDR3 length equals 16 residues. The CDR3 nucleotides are TGTGCCAGCAGCAACGGGGGGCGGGGTGGGGCCAACGTCCTGACTTTC. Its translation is CASSNGGRGGANVLTF.

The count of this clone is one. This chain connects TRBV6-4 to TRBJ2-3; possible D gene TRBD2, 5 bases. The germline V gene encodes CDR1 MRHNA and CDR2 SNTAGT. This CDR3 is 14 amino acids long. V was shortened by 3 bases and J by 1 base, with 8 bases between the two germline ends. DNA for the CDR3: TGTGCCAGCAGTGAATGGCGGGGCACAGATACGCAGTATTTT. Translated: CASSEWRGTDTQYF.

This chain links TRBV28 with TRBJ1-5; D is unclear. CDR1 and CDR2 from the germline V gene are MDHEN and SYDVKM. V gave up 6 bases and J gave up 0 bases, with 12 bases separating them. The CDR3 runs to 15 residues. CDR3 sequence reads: CASSPVRVSNQPQHF. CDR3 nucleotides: TGTGCCAGCAGCCCGGTTCGGGTTAGCAATCAGCCCCAGCATTTT.

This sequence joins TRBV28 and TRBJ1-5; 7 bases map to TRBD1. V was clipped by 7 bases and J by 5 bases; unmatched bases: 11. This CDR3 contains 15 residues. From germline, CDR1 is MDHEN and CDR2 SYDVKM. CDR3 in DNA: TGTGCCAGCACCCGTCCGGGGGACAGTCATCAGCCCCAGCATTTT. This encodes CASTRPGDSHQPQHF.

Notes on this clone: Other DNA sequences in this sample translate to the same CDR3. The CDR3 nucleotides read TGTGCCAGCAGTTTAGCCGGGAATCAGCCCCAGCATTTT. Translating it yields CASSLAGNQPQHF. This chain connects TRBV27 to TRBJ1-5; D is uncertain. The V and J ends lost 2 bases and 4 bases respectively, with 6 bases between them. The CDR3 has 13 residues. Germline V gives CDR1 MNHEY, CDR2 SMNVEV (reference sequence).

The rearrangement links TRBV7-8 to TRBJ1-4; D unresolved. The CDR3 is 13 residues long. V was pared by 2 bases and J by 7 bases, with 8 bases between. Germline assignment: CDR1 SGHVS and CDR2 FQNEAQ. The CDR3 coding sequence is TGTGCCAGCAGCTTACGAGGAGGTGAAAAACTGTTTTTT. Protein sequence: CASSLRGGEKLFF.

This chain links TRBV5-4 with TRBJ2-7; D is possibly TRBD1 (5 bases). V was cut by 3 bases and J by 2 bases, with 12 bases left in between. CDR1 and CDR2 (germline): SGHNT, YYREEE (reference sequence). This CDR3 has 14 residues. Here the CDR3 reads CASSSRANPYEQYF. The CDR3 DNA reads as TGTGCCAGCAGCTCCAGGGCGAATCCCTACGAGCAGTACTTC.

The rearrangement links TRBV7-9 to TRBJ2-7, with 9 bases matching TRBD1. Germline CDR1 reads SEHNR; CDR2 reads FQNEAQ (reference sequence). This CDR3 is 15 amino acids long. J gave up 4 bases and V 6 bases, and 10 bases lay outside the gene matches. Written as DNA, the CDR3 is TGTGCCAGCAGTCCCGTTACAGGGGGCGTATACGAGCAGTACTTC. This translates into CASSPVTGGVYEQYF.

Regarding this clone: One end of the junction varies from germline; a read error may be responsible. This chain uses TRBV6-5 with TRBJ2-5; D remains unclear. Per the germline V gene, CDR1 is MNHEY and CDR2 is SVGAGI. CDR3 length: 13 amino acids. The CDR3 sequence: CASRYSLQETQYF. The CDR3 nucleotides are TGTGCCAGCAGGTACTCGTTACAAGAGACCCAGTACTTC.

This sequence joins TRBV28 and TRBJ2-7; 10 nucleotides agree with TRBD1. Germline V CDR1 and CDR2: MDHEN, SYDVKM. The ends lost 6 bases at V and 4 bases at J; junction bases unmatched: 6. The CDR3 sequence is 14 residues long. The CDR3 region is CASRSRTGGYEQYF. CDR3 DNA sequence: TGTGCCAGCAGGTCCCGGACAGGGGGATACGAGCAGTACTTC.

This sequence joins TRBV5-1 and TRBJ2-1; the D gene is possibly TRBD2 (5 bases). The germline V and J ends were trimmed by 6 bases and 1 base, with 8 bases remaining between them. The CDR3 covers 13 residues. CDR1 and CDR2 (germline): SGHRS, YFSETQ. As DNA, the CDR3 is TGCGCCAGCAAAGCGGTATCCTACAATGAGCAGTTCTTC. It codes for CASKAVSYNEQFF. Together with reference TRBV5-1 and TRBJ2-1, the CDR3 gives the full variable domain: KAGVTQTPRYLIKTRGQQVTLSCSPISGHRSVSWYQQTPGQGLQFLFEYFSETQRNKGNFPGRFSGRQFSNSRSEMNVSTLELGDSALYLCASKAVSYNEQFFGPGTRLTVL.

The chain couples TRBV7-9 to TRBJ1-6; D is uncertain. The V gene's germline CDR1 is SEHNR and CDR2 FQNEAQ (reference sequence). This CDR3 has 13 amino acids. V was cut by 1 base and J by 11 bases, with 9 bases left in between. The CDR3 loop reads CASSLVGVTPLHF. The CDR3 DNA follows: TGTGCCAGCAGCTTAGTTGGAGTTACACCCCTCCACTTT.

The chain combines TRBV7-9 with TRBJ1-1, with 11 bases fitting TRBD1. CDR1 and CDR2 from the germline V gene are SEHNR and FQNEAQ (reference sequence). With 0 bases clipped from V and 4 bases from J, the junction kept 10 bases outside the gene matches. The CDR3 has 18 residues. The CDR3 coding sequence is TGTGCCAGCAGCTTAGCGGGGCGGGACAGGGGGAGGACCACTGAAGCTTTCTTT. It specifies CASSLAGRDRGRTTEAFF.

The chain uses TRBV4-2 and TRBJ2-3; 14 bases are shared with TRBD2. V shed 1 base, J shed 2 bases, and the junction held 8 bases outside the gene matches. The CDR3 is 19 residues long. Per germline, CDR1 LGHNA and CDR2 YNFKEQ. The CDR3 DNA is TGTGCCAGCAGCCAAGCGGGACTAGCGGGAGTTGGAAACACAGATACGCAGTATTTT. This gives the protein CASSQAGLAGVGNTDTQYF.

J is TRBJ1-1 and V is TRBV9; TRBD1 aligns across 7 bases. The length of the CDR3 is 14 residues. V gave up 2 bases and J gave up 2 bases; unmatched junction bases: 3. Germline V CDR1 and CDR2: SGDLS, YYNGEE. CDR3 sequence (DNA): TGTGCCAGCAGCGTTAGGACAGGCAACACTGAAGCTTTCTTT. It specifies CASSVRTGNTEAFF.

The CDR3 DNA sequence: TGTGCCAGCAGCTCCTCAAACTTAAACTCCTACAATGAGCAGTTCTTC. This encodes CASSSSNLNSYNEQFF. The chain is built from TRBV11-2 and TRBJ2-1; the D is unclear. This CDR3 has 16 amino acids. Trimming cost V 4 bases and J 0 bases, with 13 bases left between them. Germline values: CDR1 SGHAT, CDR2 FQNNGV.

This CDR3 is CASTQGQGAGTEAFF. CDR3 sequence (DNA): TGTGCCAGCACCCAGGGACAGGGGGCAGGTACTGAAGCTTTCTTT. This chain connects TRBV2 to TRBJ1-1, with TRBD1 matching over 12 bases. Germline V gene sequence: CDR1 SNHLY, CDR2 FYNNEI. CDR3 length: 15 amino acids. J lost 5 bases, V lost 7 bases, and 8 bases had no gene match.

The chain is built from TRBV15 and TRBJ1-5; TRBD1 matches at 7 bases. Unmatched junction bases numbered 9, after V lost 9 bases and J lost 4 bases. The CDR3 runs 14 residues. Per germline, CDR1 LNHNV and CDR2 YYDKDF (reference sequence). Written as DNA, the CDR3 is TGTGCCACACCGGAGGGGGCGCATAATCAGCCCCAGCATTTT. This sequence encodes CATPEGAHNQPQHF.

The CDR3 nucleotides read TGTGCCAGCTGGGCCGACAGGGGGTATTCCTACGAGCAGTACTTC. It translates to CASWADRGYSYEQYF. The J gene is TRBJ2-7, the V gene TRBV6-1; TRBD1 matches 9 bases. The CDR3 is 15 residues long. The junction had 9 bases not matched to a gene; V was cut back by 8 bases and J by 1 base. The germline V gene has CDR1 MNHNS and CDR2 SASEGT.